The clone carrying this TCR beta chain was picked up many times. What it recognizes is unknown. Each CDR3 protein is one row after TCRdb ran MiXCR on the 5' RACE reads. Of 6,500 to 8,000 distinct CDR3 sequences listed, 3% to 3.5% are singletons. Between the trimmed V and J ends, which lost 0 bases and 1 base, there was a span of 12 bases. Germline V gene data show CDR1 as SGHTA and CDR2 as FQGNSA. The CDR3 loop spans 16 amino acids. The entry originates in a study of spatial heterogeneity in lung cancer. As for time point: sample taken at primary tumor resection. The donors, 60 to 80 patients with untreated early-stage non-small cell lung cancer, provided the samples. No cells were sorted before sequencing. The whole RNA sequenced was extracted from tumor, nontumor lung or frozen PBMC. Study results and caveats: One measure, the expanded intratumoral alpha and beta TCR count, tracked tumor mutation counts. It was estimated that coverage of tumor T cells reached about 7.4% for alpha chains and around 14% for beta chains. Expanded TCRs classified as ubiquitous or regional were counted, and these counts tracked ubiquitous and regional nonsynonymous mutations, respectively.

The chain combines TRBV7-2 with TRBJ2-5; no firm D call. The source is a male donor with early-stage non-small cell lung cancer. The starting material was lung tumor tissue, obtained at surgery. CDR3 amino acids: CASSLALRNSQETQYF. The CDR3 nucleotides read TGTGCCAGCAGCTTAGCGCTTCGAAACTCCCAAGAGACCCAGTACTTC. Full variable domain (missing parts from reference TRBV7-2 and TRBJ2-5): GAGVSQSPSNKVTEKGKDVELRCDPISGHTALYWYRQSLGQGLEFLIYFQGNSAPDKSGLPSDRFSAERTGGSVSTLTIQRTQQEDSAVYLCASSLALRNSQETQYFGPGTRLLVL.